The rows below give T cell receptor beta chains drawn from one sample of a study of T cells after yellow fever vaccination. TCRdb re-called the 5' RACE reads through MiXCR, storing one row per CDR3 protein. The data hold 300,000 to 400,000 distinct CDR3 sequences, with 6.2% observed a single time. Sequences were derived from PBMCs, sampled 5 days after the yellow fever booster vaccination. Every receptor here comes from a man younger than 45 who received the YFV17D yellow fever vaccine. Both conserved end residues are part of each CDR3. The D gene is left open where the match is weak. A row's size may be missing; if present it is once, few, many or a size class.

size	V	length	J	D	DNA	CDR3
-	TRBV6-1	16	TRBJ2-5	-	TGTGCCAGCAGCCCGAGGGGCCTCATCTCGCAAGAGACCCAGTACTTC	CASSPRGLISQETQYF
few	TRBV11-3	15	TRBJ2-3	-	TGTGCCAGCAGCTTATCGGGAGTGGTCACAGATACGCAGTATTTT	CASSLSGVVTDTQYF
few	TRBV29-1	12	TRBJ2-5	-	TGCAGCGTTGAACTGCCCCAAGAGACCCAGTACTTC	CSVELPQETQYF
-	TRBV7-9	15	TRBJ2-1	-	TGTGCCAGCAGATCAAGACTGGTTACTGGGGACGAGCAGTTCTTC	CASRSRLVTGDEQFF
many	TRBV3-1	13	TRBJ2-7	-	TGTGCCAGTTCAGGGGAAGTTCCCTCCGAGCAGTACTTC	CASSGEVPSEQYF
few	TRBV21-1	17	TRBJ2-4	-	TGTGCCAGCAGCAAAGAGGATCCAGGGCAGGCCAAAAACATTCAGTACTTC	CASSKEDPGQAKNIQYF
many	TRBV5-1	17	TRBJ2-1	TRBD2	TGCGCCAGCAGCGGGACCTCTAGCGGGCGGGACTACAATGAGCAGTTCTTC	CASSGTSSGRDYNEQFF
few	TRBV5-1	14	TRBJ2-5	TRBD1	TGCGCCAGCAACCGGGACAGGGCGAGGGAGACCCAGTACTTC	CASNRDRARETQYF
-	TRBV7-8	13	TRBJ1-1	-	TGTGCCAGCAGCTTCGACGGCAGGCTTGAAGCTTTCTTT	CASSFDGRLEAFF
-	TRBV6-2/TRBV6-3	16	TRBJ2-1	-	TGTGCCAGCAGTTCCCACGAACCCCAGGGGTACAATGAGCAGTTCTTC	CASSSHEPQGYNEQFF